This TCR beta chain stems from a study of T cell repertoires in aging, cancer and after chemotherapy (dated by TCRdb to between 2018 and 2021). About the investigation overall: Six donor age groups were covered, ranging from 30 or younger up to 70 or older, and each group contained at least three individuals. In the solid tumor group, the paired samples taken before and after chemotherapy came from brain tumor (glioblastoma) patients given temozolomide-based therapy. In total, the full dataset held several million TCR reads. To examine immunoaging and T cell reconstitution after chemotherapy, the study profiled TCR beta repertoires in peripheral blood from healthy donors and cancer patients. A cohort of about 220 cancer patients (over 90 with hematological and roughly 120 with solid cancers) was assembled, and fewer than 100 healthy donors were included as a reference group.

Instead of sorted cells or RNA, genomic DNA extracted from peripheral blood served as the source for amplifying TCR beta rearrangements. Rearranged TRB sequences spanning V, D and J segments were amplified in a multiplex touch-down PCR with a mixed TRB-A/B primer pool. Two consecutive PCR reactions with Phusion HS II polymerase added Illumina adapters and sample indices to the amplicons. After gel purification with the NucleoSpin Gel and PCR Clean-up kit, the amplicons were checked using Qubit and an Agilent 2100 Bioanalyzer. Sequencing of the libraries was done on an Illumina MiSeq with paired-end, single-indexed 600-cycle runs. The original pipeline was this. MiXCR versions 2.12 and 3.0.5 were used to process the TRB sequences. Each unique CDR3 nucleotide sequence was treated as one clone, and only productive sequences with two or more reads were kept. Repertoire metrics included Shannon diversity, evenness, clonality (one minus evenness), and alpha-parameterized diversity profiles from alpha 0 to 5. The IGoR algorithm was used to compute generation probabilities of clones in paired pre- and post-chemotherapy samples. Using fastp at Q25 and MiXCR, TCRdb reprocessed the public reads and kept productive beta chains. When rows share a CDR3 protein, they turn into one entry using the most common DNA and genes. The V and J calls were determined by TCRdb, not by the authors. Present in this sample are under 2,500 distinct CDR3 sequences, roughly 15% of which were seen just once. Of the sample, about 29% is held by the ten largest clones.

General study outcomes and caveats: In healthy donors, the decline in TCR diversity with age was mainly explained by loss of richness, whereas in cancer patients loss of evenness was also found to contribute. In both cancer cohorts, median generation probability rose over the chemotherapy interval, which suggests that the repertoire was reconstituted through rebound thymic output. Untreated patients with hematological or solid cancers showed significantly lower blood TCR diversity and higher clonality than age-matched healthy donors. According to the authors, the repertoire data do not allow conclusions to be drawn about immunological memory after chemotherapy.

The CDR3 runs 14 amino acids, cysteine and phenylalanine included. Only CDR3 DNA is held: 42 bases, read in frame from base 1. The germline V end is reduced by 3 bases and the J end by 7 bases; junction bases left unmatched: 12. Per the germline V gene (reference sequence), GTSNPN is the CDR1 and SVGIG is the CDR2. By its share of the sample, this clonotype is large (0.1 to 1%). The antigen it binds to is not known. The sample holds no much larger clone one base away, and base qualities are not on file. Sample: blood. The chain joins TRBV30 to TRBJ2-7; the junction holds 7 bases that match TRBD2. This receptor was taken from a human donor with a solid tumor. The nucleotides are TGTGCCTGGAGCTCAGGGATAGCGGGCACAGAGCAGTACTTC. Its translation reads: CAWSSGIAGTEQYF.